Below are 14 T cell receptor beta chains sequenced from a single sample in a study of a mutant IDH1 vaccine in newly diagnosed glioma (dated by TCRdb to 2020 to 2022). No cognate antigen is known for these TCRs. The time point label corresponds to: week 5, during vaccination. Each vaccine dose, consisting of 300 ug of a 20-mer mutant IDH1 peptide in Montanide, was administered subcutaneously with topical imiquimod. Library preparation employed the immunoSEQ multiplex PCR assay. TCRdb took this table from immuneACCESS and kept in-frame rearrangements with V and J called. Such tables lack part of the clones; where checked against another copy, unresolved V genes explain under half of the gap, and the rest is unexplained. Here the sample has roughly 39,000 clones; around 82% occur a single time. In total, the top ten clones hold approximately 5.7% of the sample. The sequencing here drew on PBMCs, taken from a glioma patient whose treatment included an IDH1 peptide vaccine. The receptors come from a man aged 35-49 years with glioma.

The rearrangement links TRBV5-1 to TRBJ2-5; D could derive from TRBD1 or TRBD2 (5 bases each). The germline V gene encodes CDR1 SGHRS and CDR2 YFSETQ. This CDR3 comprises 15 residues. The germline V and J ends were trimmed by 2 bases and 0 bases, with 11 bases remaining between them. The CDR3 spells CASSFREQDQETQYF. The CDR3, as DNA: TGCGCCAGCAGCTTCAGGGAGCAGGACCAAGAGACCCAGTACTTC.

The CDR3 nucleotides read TGTGCCAGCAGCTCCCAGGGGGGAGGCGACGAGCAGTACTTC. Its translation: CASSSQGGGDEQYF. The J gene is TRBJ2-7, the V gene TRBV7-9, with D tentatively TRBD1 (7 bases). The V gene lost 4 bases and the J gene lost 5 bases, with 15 bases spanning the gap. Looked up from germline, CDR1 is SEHNR and CDR2 is FQNEAQ (reference sequence). The CDR3 contains 14 residues.

The rearrangement joins TRBV27 to TRBJ2-7, with D tentatively TRBD1 (6 bases). The CDR3 consists of 12 residues. Germline CDR1 MNHEY, CDR2 SMNVEV (reference sequence). V lost 3 bases and J 6 bases, leaving 9 bases between the germline ends. The CDR3 protein is CASSFWGREQYF. The CDR3 DNA reads as TGTGCCAGCAGTTTTTGGGGGCGCGAGCAGTACTTC.

The CDR3 region has the DNA TGTGCCAGTAGTAAGGCTAGCGGGGCCCCCTCTGGGGCCAACGTCCTGACTTTC. Protein: CASSKASGAPSGANVLTF. The V gene is TRBV19, the J gene TRBJ2-6; TRBD2 matches at 9 bases. Germline V gene data show CDR1 as LNHDA and CDR2 as SQIVND (reference sequence). The CDR3 consists of 18 residues. V shed 4 bases, J shed 0 bases, and the junction held 7 bases outside the gene matches.

The rearrangement uses TRBV5-4 and TRBJ2-7, with TRBD2 identical over 7 bases. Germline CDR1 and CDR2: SGHNT and YYREEE (reference sequence). V lost 9 bases to trimming and J lost 7 bases; unmatched junction nucleotides: 19. The CDR3 has 15 amino acids. The CDR3 protein is CATNPGGPTGEEQYF. The CDR3 DNA reads TGTGCCACCAACCCGGGGGGACCCACGGGGGAGGAGCAGTACTTC. Full variable domain (missing parts from reference TRBV5-4 and TRBJ2-7): ETGVTQSPTHLIKTRGQQVTLRCSSQSGHNTVSWYQQALGQGPQFIFQYYREEENGRGNFPPRFSGLQFPNYSSELNVNALELDDSALYLCATNPGGPTGEEQYFGPGTRLTVT.

J is TRBJ1-2 and V is TRBV27, with 9 bases lining up with TRBD1. Trimming at V came to 1 base and at J to 8 bases, leaving 11 bases not matched to a gene. The length of the CDR3 is 16 residues. CDR1 and CDR2 (germline): MNHEY, SMNVEV (reference sequence). The CDR3 nucleotides are TGTGCCAGCAGTTTATGGGGGGACAGGGACATTCGGGGCTACACCTTC. Protein: CASSLWGDRDIRGYTF.

This clone was found a few times. The chain joins TRBV7-2 to TRBJ2-7, with D hard to call. Trimming cost V 0 bases and J 6 bases, with 6 bases left between them. CDR3 size: 12 residues. Germline lookup yields CDR1 SGHTA and CDR2 FQGNSA. The CDR3 nucleotides are TGTGCCAGCAGCTTAGCCGGTCGCGAGCAGTACTTC. Translating it yields CASSLAGREQYF.

The genes are TRBV6-1 and TRBJ2-3; D remains ambiguous. The V end was cut by 4 bases, the J end by 5 bases, with 16 bases between. This CDR3 has 15 residues. CDR1 MNHNS and CDR2 SASEGT come from the germline V gene. CDR3 loop: CASSVNEISGDTQYF. The CDR3 DNA is TGTGCCAGCAGTGTAAATGAAATCAGTGGAGATACGCAGTATTTT.

This clone was found a few times. The chain carries TRBV6-5 and TRBJ1-1, with D possibly matching TRBD1 (6 bases). The CDR3 is made up of 13 amino acids. CDR1 is MNHEY and CDR2 is SVGAGI in the germline V gene. Trimming took off 2 bases at V and 4 bases at J, with 8 bases between the two ends. The chain's CDR3 is CASSYRGGTEAFF. In DNA form, the CDR3 reads TGTGCCAGCAGTTACAGGGGGGGCACTGAAGCTTTCTTT.

The V call is TRBV23-1, the J call TRBJ2-5; the match to TRBD1 covers 7 bases. TRBV23-1 is an open reading frame whose function is uncertain. CDR3 length equals 13 residues. V was clipped by 10 bases and J by 3 bases; unmatched bases: 8. CDR3 sequence reads: CAITGTAEETQYF. The DNA of the CDR3 is TGCGCCATCACCGGGACAGCTGAAGAGACCCAGTACTTC.

This clone was detected only a few times. V is TRBV4-2 and J is TRBJ1-2, with 7 positions matching TRBD1. In germline, CDR1 is LGHNA, CDR2 YNFKEQ. V gave up 1 base and J gave up 2 bases; unmatched junction bases: 10. CDR3 length equals 17 residues. Here the CDR3 reads CASSQVRQGVKNYGYTF. For the CDR3, the DNA is TGTGCCAGCAGCCAAGTTCGGCAGGGGGTAAAAAACTATGGCTACACCTTC.

The chain has TRBV6-5 and TRBJ2-4; the D gene is possibly TRBD1 (6 bases). The germline CDR1 and CDR2 sequences are MNHEY and SVGAGI. This CDR3 is built from 15 residues. V was trimmed by 6 bases and J by 0 bases, leaving 12 bases between them. The CDR3: CASSPQGLAKNIQYF. The CDR3 DNA follows: TGTGCCAGCAGCCCCCAGGGGTTAGCCAAAAACATTCAGTACTTC.

The rearrangement uses TRBV18 and TRBJ2-3; D is perhaps TRBD1 (6 bases). Germline CDR1 is KGHSH and CDR2 is LQKENI. Trimming removed 6 bases at V and 3 bases at J, with 16 bases between. The CDR3 contains 15 residues. CDR3 region: CASSLWTAKTDTQYF. The CDR3 DNA is TGTGCCAGCTCGTTGTGGACAGCAAAGACAGATACGCAGTATTTT.

The V gene is TRBV6-5, the J gene TRBJ1-4; TRBD1 matches 9 bases. J gave up 8 bases and V 2 bases, and 6 bases lay outside the gene matches. Germline loops: CDR1 MNHEY, CDR2 SVGAGI. This CDR3 comprises 15 residues. This CDR3 reads CASSYTTGGREKLFF. CDR3 nucleotides: TGTGCCAGCAGTTACACCACAGGGGGCCGGGAAAAACTGTTTTTT.